Each of the 5 T cell receptor beta chains below was sequenced from the same sample in a study of chemoradiotherapy in HPV16-positive cancers. Only in-frame clones appear in the TCRdb table, and some are missing; sequencing was by immunoSEQ multiplex PCR. This sample has 9,000 to 15,000 clones, with roughly 61% found just once. Specimen collection occurred from a patient who underwent chemoradiotherapy. The receptors come from a human donor with HPV-associated anogenital cancer.

This chain uses TRBV18 with TRBJ2-7, with 8 bases matching TRBD1. CDR3 size: 15 residues. The germline V gene encodes CDR1 KGHSH and CDR2 LQKENI. The V segment lost 2 bases and the J segment 3 bases; nucleotides outside the gene matches: 6. CDR3 loop: CASSPARTGNYEQYF. In nucleotides, the CDR3 is TGTGCCAGCTCACCAGCGAGGACAGGGAACTACGAGCAGTACTTC.

This chain uses TRBV2 with TRBJ1-4, with D tentatively TRBD1 (6 bases). Germline V gene data show CDR1 as SNHLY and CDR2 as FYNNEI. V shed 1 base and J shed 7 bases, with 10 bases lying between them. The CDR3 contains 14 residues. As DNA, the CDR3 is TGTGCCAGCAGTGAAGGCACAGGGAGTGAAAAACTGTTTTTT. This translates into CASSEGTGSEKLFF.

This chain connects TRBV6-5 to TRBJ1-1, with no clear D. Per germline, CDR1 MNHEY and CDR2 SVGAGI. This CDR3 comprises 14 residues. The V gene lost 5 bases and the J gene lost 2 bases, with 12 bases spanning the gap. The CDR3 sequence: CASSREGFNTEAFF. In DNA form, the CDR3 reads TGTGCCAGCAGTCGGGAGGGCTTCAACACTGAAGCTTTCTTT.

The V and J genes are TRBV7-9 and TRBJ1-3; D remains ambiguous. In germline, CDR1 is SEHNR, CDR2 FQNEAQ (reference sequence). The CDR3 consists of 12 residues. V was trimmed by 5 bases and J by 4 bases, leaving 6 bases between them. The CDR3 DNA reads as TGTGCCAGCAGCCTAACAGGAAACACCATATATTTT. Its translation: CASSLTGNTIYF.

This clone was seen a handful of times. The chain has TRBV6-1 and TRBJ1-4, with 9 bases lining up with TRBD1. Germline V gene sequence: CDR1 MNHNS, CDR2 SASEGT. CDR3 length: 13 residues. Trimming took 6 bases from V and 4 from J; bases not matched to a gene: 0. In DNA form, the CDR3 reads TGTGCCAGCAGGGACAGGGGTAATGAAAAACTGTTTTTT. This gives the protein CASRDRGNEKLFF.